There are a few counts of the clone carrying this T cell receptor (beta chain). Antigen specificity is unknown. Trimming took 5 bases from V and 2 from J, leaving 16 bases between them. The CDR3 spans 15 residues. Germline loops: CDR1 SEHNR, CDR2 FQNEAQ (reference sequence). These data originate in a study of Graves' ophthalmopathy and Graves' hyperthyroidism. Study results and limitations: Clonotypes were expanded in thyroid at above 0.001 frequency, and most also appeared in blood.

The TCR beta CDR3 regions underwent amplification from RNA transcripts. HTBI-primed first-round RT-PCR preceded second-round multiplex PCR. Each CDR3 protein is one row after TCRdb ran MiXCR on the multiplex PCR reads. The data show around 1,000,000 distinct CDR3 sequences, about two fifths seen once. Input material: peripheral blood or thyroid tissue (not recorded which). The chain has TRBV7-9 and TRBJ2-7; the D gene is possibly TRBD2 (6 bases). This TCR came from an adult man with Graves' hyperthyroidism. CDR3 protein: CASSQALGGAYEQYF. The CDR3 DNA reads TGTGCCAGCAGCCAGGCCTTGGGCGGGGCCTACGAGCAGTACTTC.